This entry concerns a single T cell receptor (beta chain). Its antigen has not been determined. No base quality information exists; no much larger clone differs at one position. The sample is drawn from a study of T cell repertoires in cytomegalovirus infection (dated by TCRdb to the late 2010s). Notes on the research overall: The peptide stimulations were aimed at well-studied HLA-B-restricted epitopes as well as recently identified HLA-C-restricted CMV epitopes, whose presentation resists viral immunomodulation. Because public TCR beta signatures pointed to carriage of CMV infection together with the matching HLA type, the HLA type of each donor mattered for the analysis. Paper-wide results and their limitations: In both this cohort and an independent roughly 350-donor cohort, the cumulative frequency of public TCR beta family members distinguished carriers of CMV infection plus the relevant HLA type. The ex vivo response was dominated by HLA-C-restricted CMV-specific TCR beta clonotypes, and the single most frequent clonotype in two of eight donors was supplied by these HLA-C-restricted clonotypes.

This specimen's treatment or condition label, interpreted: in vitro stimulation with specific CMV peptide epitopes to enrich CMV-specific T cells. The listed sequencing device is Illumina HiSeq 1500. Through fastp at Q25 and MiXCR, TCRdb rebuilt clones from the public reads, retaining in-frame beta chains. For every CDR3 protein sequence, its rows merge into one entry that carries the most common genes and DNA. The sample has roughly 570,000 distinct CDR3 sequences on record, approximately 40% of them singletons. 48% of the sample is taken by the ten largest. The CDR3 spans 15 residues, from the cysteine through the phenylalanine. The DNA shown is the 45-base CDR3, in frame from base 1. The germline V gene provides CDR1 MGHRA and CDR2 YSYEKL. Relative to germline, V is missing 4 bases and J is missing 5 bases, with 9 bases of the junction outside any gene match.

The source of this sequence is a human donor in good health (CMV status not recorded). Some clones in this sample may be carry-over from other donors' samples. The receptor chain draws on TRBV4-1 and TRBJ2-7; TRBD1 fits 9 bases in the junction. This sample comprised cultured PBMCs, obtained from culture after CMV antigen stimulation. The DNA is TGCGCCAGCAGCCGTCCCGGGACAGGGTACGACGAGCAGTACTTC. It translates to CASSRPGTGYDEQYF.